The subject of this entry is one T cell receptor beta chain. Its specific antigen is unknown. No qualities accompany the bases; no much larger clone lies one base away. From the cysteine up to the phenylalanine, the CDR3 has a length of 15 residues. Just the 45-base CDR3 DNA is kept, in frame starting at base 1. The junction carries 18 bases between V and J, which are trimmed by 2 bases and 6 bases respectively. CDR1 SGHRS and CDR2 YFSETQ are derived from the germline V gene. DNA was extracted from blood mononuclear cells, with the same DNA used for both TCR and STAT3 sequencing. The sample originates from a study of STAT3 mutations in large granular lymphocyte leukemia (dated by TCRdb to between 2018 and 2021). Describing the broader study: Canonical activating STAT3 mutations were detected in roughly half of the longitudinally sequenced T-LGLL patients. Over half of the T-LGLL patients were given one or more immunosuppressive therapy regimens, and over 30% of the treated patients had a hematologic response. Serial deep sequencing of TCRbeta CDR3 and STAT3 was performed in patients with T-cell large granular lymphocyte leukemia to reconstruct clonal hierarchy and dynamics. From an initial cohort of around 200 LGL patients, 15 to 20 representative T-LGLL cases were chosen for longitudinal sequencing of TCRbeta and STAT3. As controls within the study, two patients with natural killer LGL leukemia were also sequenced longitudinally. Patients were sequenced at around 4 time points on average, with the number of samplings per patient ranging from 2 to 8.

General findings and caveats noted by the study authors: All T-LGLL patients had at least one immunodominant TCRbeta clonotype, and roughly half had multiple immunodominant subclonotypes. The burden of the dominant TCR clone was higher than the STAT3 mutant burden in several patients, which suggests that the STAT3 mutation arose secondarily inside a clone that had already expanded. The linking of therapy response to changes in TCR clonal burden was complicated by variable intervals between samplings and differing treatment regimens. Because codominant clonotypes persisted in some patients, a small but highly pathogenic clone may have been missed. Because no samples were available when a clone first appeared, clonal expansion was inferred from samplings taken at other points. TCR clonotype switching after therapy was observed in about 30% of the 18 patients, and all newly emerging clones were found to be STAT3 wild type.

An Illumina MiSeq was used to sequence the TCRbeta libraries, yielding an average of about 40,000 productive templates per sample. Using multiplex PCR amplification, the immunoSEQ assay generated the TCRbeta CDR3 libraries. Per the source publication's procedure: Following a previously defined approach, repertoire diversity was calculated, and values close to 0 point to extremely monoclonal samples. Here the immuneACCESS table is served through TCRdb, limited to in-frame sequences with V and J called. Missing clones are a known gap in these copies; in checked studies unresolved V genes cover under half, and the rest lacks a known reason. V and J calls and clone size are as listed in that table; D and trimming were resolved from the DNA. The sample yields more than 15,000 clones; 92% were counted once. The top ten clonotypes cover about 45% of the sample.

The TCR was taken from a man aged 55 to 70 with T-cell large granular lymphocyte leukemia. Some clones in this sample may be carry-over from other donors' samples. The age is the age at diagnosis. The sequenced sample consisted of peripheral blood mononuclear cells. The chain links TRBV5-1 with TRBJ2-7; a weak D assignment points to TRBD1 (5 bases agree). The DNA is as follows: TGCGCCAGCAGCTTAGCTCCAGGGAACCCCACCGAGCAGTACTTC. This translates into CASSLAPGNPTEQYF.